Below are 9 T cell receptor beta chains sequenced from a single sample in a study of glioma-infiltrating T cells. TCR alpha and beta CDR3 regions were amplified from RNA using iRepertoire nested multiplex PCR. Each CDR3 protein is one row after TCRdb ran MiXCR on the multiplex PCR reads. The repertoire holds some 180,000 distinct CDR3 sequences, with about 32% as singletons. The source material was glioma tissue, nonneoplastic brain tissue, or PBMCs (not recorded which). These receptors came from a human donor with low-grade glioma or glioblastoma, undergoing nonglioma brain surgery, or in good health (not recorded which).

Regarding this clonotype: A much larger clone is a single base away; this may be a read error. The J gene is TRBJ1-5, the V gene TRBV27; D not certain. The germline CDR1 and CDR2 sequences are MNHEY and SMNVEV (reference sequence). The CDR3 totals 14 residues. The CDR3 loop reads CASGLYPSNQPQHF. The CDR3 bases are TGTGCCAGCGGTTTGTACCCCAGCAATCAGCCCCAGCATTTT.

At least ten counts were recorded for this clonotype. The CDR3 is CASSAGTHSYEQYF. The CDR3 DNA is TGTGCCAGTAGCGCCGGGACACACTCCTACGAGCAGTACTTC. The rearrangement joins TRBV19 to TRBJ2-7; TRBD1 might be the D (6 bases). Trimming removed 6 bases at V and 0 bases at J, with 12 bases between. The CDR3 runs to 14 residues. Germline CDR1 is LNHDA and CDR2 is SQIVND (reference sequence).

Points on this clonotype: One junction end disagrees with the germline gene, perhaps due to a read error. The chain uses TRBV6-2 or TRBV6-3 and TRBJ1-1; D is unresolved. The CDR3 is made up of 14 amino acids. Germline lookup yields CDR1 MNHEY and CDR2 SVGEGT. This CDR3 reads CSSSYSAIKNEDLF. In DNA, the CDR3 is TGTTCCAGCAGTTACTCGGCTATTAAAAATGAAGATTTATTT.

This clonotype was counted between two and nine times. CDR3 amino acids: CASSSLLAGNEQFF. The CDR3 DNA reads TGTGCCAGCAGCTCCCTTCTAGCCGGCAATGAGCAGTTCTTC. This rearrangement joins TRBV5-4 to TRBJ2-1, with D maybe TRBD2 (5 bases). The length of the CDR3 is 14 residues. Trimming took off 3 bases at V and 6 bases at J, with 13 bases between the two ends. Germline V lookup: CDR1 SGHNT, CDR2 YYREEE (reference sequence).

This clonotype was counted many times. The V gene is TRBV4-1, the J gene TRBJ2-1; 13 bases agree with TRBD2. There are 16 residues in the CDR3. Germline V gene data show CDR1 as MGHRA and CDR2 as YSYEKL. The V and J ends lost 2 bases and 8 bases, in that order; junction bases with no gene match: 6. The DNA for the CDR3 is TGCGCCAGCAGCCAACCGACTAGCGGGAGGTTCGATGAGCAGTTCTTC. It codes for CASSQPTSGRFDEQFF.

This clonotype occurred a few times. CDR3 sequence reads: CASSSTSESSYNEQFF. As DNA, the CDR3 is TGTGCCAGCAGTTCGACTAGCGAGAGCTCCTACAATGAGCAGTTCTTC. The genes are TRBV7-2 and TRBJ2-1, with 8 bases matching TRBD2. CDR1 and CDR2 (germline): SGHTA, FQGNSA. The CDR3 sequence is 16 residues long. V lost 6 bases to trimming and J lost 0 bases; unmatched junction nucleotides: 7.

At least ten counts were recorded for this clonotype. The rearrangement joins TRBV11-2 to TRBJ2-3; D is perhaps TRBD1 or TRBD2 (5 bases each). The CDR3 sequence is 17 residues long. Germline CDR1 reads SGHAT; CDR2 reads FQNNGV. The V end was cut by 5 bases, the J end by 1 base, with 19 bases between. The CDR3 DNA reads TGTGCCAGCAGCGGGTCTACGGGACCAAGTGGCACAGATACGCAGTATTTT. Protein product: CASSGSTGPSGTDTQYF.

This clonotype was found many times. This rearrangement joins TRBV7-2 to TRBJ2-1; D might be TRBD2 (5 bases). Germline V gene sequence: CDR1 SGHTA, CDR2 FQGNSA. The V end lost 1 base, the J end lost 1 base, and 14 bases lay between the germline ends. The length of the CDR3 is 17 residues. The CDR3 region is CASSLEASSSSYNEQFF. The CDR3 coding sequence is TGTGCCAGCAGCTTAGAGGCTAGCTCGTCGTCCTACAATGAGCAGTTCTTC.

In its sample, this clonotype was seen many times. The chain carries TRBV7-2 and TRBJ2-1, with a tentative D call TRBD1 (6 bases). Germline lookup yields CDR1 SGHTA and CDR2 FQGNSA. With 5 bases removed from V and 6 bases from J, the gap between germline ends came to 11 bases. This CDR3 contains 13 residues. The CDR3 DNA reads TGTGCCAGCAGCCCGGGACAACCCAATGAGCAGTTCTTC. Translated: CASSPGQPNEQFF.